The source of this T cell receptor beta chain is a study of blood T cell repertoires in COVID-19. Study overall: The United States, Italy and Spain provided the acute and convalescent COVID-19 samples. PBMCs, B-cell-depleted T cells, or T cells provided the cDNA or gDNA that made up the material.

How the authors handled the data: Reference gene primer amplification in the assay estimated nucleated cell counts. The repertoire was sequenced with immunoSEQ multiplex PCR; TCRdb's copy has only in-frame clones and lacks some. V and J calls and clone size are those listed in that table; D and trimming were worked out from the DNA. The data contain fewer than 200,000 clones, around 82% of them seen just once; the ten biggest clones take up approximately 2%. J gave up 3 bases and V 1 base, and 6 bases lay outside the gene matches. This CDR3 has 15 residues. In germline, CDR1 is SQVTM, CDR2 ANQGSEA. The origin of this receptor is an elderly woman with acute or convalescent COVID-19. Sequencing was done on a sample of peripheral blood. The chain links TRBV29-1 to TRBJ2-1; 7 positions match TRBD2. This CDR3 is CSVEGLADNYNEQFF. CDR3 in DNA: TGCAGCGTTGAAGGTCTAGCGGATAACTACAATGAGCAGTTCTTC.